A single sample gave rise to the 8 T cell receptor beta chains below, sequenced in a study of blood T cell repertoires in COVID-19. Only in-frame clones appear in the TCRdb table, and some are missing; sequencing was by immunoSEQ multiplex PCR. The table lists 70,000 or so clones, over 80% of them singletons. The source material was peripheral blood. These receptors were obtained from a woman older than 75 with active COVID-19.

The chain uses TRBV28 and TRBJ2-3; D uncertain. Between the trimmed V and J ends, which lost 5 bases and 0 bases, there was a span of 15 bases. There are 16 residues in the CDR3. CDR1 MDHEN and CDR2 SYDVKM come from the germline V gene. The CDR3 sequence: CASSGLRLSSTDTQYF. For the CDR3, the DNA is TGTGCCAGCAGTGGGCTCAGGTTATCTAGCACAGATACGCAGTATTTT.

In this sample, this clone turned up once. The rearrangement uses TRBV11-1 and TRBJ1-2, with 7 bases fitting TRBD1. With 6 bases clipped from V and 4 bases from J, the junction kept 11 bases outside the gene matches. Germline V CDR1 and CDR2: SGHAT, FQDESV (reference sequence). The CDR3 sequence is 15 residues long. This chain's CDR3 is CASSVNRDSIYGYTF. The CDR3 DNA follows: TGTGCCAGCAGTGTCAACCGGGACAGCATCTATGGCTACACCTTC. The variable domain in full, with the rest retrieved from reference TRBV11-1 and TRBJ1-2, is EAEVAQSPRYKITEKSQAVAFWCDPISGHATLYWYRQILGQGPELLVQFQDESVVDDSQLPKDRFSAERLKGVDSTLKIQPAELGDSAMYLCASSVNRDSIYGYTFGSGTRLTVV.

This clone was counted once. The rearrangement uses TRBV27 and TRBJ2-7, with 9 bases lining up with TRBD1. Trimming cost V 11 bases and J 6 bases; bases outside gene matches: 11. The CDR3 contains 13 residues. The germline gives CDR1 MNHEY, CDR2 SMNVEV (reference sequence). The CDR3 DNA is TGTGCCGTTGGGGACAGGGTCTTATCCGAGCAGTACTTC. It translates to CAVGDRVLSEQYF.

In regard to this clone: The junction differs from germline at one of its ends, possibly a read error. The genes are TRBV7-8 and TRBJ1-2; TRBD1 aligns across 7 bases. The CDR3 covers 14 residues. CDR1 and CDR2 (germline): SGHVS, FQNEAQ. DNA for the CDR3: TGTGCCAGCAGCACCCAGGGACAGAACTATAGCTACACCTTC. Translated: CASSTQGQNYSYTF.

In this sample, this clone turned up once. CDR3 DNA sequence: TGTGCCAGCAGCGTAGCCAAAGGGGGCTATGAGCAGTTCTTC. Protein sequence: CASSVAKGGYEQFF. V and J are TRBV7-3 and TRBJ2-1, with 7 positions matching TRBD1. Germline loops: CDR1 SGHTA, CDR2 FQGTGA. The CDR3 is made up of 14 amino acids. V shed 5 bases and J 8 bases; nucleotides not matched to a gene: 9.

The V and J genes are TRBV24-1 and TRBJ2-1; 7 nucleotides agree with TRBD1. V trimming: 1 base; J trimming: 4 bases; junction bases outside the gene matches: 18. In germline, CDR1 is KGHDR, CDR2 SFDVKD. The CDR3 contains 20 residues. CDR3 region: CATSDFRGSTSRGIYNEQFF. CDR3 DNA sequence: TGTGCCACCAGTGATTTTAGGGGGAGCACTTCCAGGGGGATTTACAATGAGCAGTTCTTC.

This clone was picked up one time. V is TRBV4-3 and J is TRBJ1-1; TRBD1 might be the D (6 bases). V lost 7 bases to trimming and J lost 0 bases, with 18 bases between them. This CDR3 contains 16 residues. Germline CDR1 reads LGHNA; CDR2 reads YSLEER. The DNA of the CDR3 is TGCGCCAGCAAGGAGAACCTAGGGGACATGAACACTGAAGCTTTCTTT. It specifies CASKENLGDMNTEAFF.

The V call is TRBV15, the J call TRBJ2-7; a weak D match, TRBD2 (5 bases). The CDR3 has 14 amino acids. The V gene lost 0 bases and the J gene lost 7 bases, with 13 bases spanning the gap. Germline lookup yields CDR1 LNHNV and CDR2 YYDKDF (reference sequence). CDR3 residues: CATSRESYTGEQYF. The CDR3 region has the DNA TGTGCCACCAGCAGAGAATCGTACACGGGGGAGCAGTACTTC.